The sequence of this T cell receptor beta chain was determined in a study of regulatory T cells in long-lasting Graves disease. In the case of this clonotype: Antigen: not known.

Study results and caveats: Thyroid tissue was not studied; only peripheral blood was.

Assembly of TCR beta libraries relied on iRepertoire HTBI primers together with Arm-PCR of CDR3 regions. MiXCR, run by TCRdb on the multiplex PCR reads, gives a single entry per CDR3 protein. The data contain roughly 420,000 distinct CDR3 sequences, 15% to 20% of them singletons. As to time point: newly diagnosed GD, antithyroid drugs for less than 3 months. The TCR library was prepared using RNA isolated from PBMCs. This sample also appeared in a second study, on T cells in Graves' hyperthyroidism and ophthalmopathy. That study reports: Clinical symptoms, serum thyroxine and TRAb, thyroid ultrasound and orbital computed tomography together formed the diagnostic basis. HTBI primers were the set used in a first-round RT-PCR of the TCR CDR3.

The specimen comprised peripheral blood mononuclear cells (PBMCs), sampled at new diagnosis, from a patient treated with antithyroid drugs. The clonotype was recovered from a woman aged 18 to 35 with Graves disease.

The CDR3 DNA follows: TGTGCCAGCTCACCATCGGGAAACAATGAGCAGTTCTTC. Its protein product is CASSPSGNNEQFF. The chain couples TRBV18 to TRBJ2-1; possibly TRBD2 for D (5 bases). The germline gives CDR1 KGHSH, CDR2 LQKENI. The CDR3 has 13 residues. The germline V and J ends were trimmed by 2 bases and 5 bases, with 7 bases remaining between them.